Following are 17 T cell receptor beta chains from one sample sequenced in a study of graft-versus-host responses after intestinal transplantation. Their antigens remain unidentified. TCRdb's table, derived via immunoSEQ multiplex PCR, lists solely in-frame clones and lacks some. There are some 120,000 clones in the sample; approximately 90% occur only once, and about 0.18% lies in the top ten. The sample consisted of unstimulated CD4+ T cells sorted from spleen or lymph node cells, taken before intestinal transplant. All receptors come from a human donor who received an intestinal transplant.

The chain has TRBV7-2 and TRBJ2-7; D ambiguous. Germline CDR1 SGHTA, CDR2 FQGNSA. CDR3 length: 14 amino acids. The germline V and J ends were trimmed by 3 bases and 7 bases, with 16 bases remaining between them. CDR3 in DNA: TGTGCCAGCAGCTTGGTCGACCCAGCCAGGGAGCAGTACTTC. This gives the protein CASSLVDPAREQYF.

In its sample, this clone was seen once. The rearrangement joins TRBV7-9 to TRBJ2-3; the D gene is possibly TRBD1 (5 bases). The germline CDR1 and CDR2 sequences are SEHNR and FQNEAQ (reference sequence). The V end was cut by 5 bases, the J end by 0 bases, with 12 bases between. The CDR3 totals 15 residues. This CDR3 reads CASSPQGRSTDTQYF. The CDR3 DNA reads TGTGCCAGCAGCCCTCAGGGTCGTAGCACAGATACGCAGTATTTT.

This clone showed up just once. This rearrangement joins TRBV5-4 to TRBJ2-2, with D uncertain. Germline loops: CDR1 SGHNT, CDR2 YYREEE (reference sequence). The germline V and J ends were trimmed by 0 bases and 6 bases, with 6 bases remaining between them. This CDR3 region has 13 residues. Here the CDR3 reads CASSLVRSGELFF. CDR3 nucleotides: TGTGCCAGCAGCTTGGTGAGGTCCGGGGAGCTGTTTTTT.

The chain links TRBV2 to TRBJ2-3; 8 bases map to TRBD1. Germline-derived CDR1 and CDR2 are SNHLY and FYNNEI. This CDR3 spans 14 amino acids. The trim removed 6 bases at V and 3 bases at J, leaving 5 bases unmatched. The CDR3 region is CASSSRTGTDTQYF. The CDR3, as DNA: TGTGCCAGCAGCTCCAGGACAGGGACAGATACGCAGTATTTT. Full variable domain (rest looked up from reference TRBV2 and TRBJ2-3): EPEVTQTPSHQVTQMGQEVILRCVPISNHLYFYWYRQILGQKVEFLVSFYNNEISEKSEIFDDQFSVERPDGSNFTLKIRSTKLEDSAMYFCASSSRTGTDTQYFGPGTRLTVL.

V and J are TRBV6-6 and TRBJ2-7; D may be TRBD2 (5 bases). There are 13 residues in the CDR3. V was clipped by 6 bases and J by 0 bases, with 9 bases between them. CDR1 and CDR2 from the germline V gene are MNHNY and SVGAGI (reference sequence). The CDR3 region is CASRFRDSYEQYF. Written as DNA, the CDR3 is TGTGCCAGCAGGTTCCGGGACTCCTACGAGCAGTACTTC.

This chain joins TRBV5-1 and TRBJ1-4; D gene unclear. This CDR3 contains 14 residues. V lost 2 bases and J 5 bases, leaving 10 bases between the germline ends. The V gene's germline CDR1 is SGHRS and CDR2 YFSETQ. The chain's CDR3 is CASSLEPRNEKLFF. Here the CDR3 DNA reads TGCGCCAGCAGCTTAGAACCCAGGAATGAAAAACTGTTTTTT.

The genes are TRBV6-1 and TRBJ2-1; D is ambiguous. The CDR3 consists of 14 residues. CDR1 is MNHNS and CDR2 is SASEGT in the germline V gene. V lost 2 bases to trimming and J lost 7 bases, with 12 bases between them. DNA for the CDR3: TGTGCCAGCAGTGAATCTATCCAGAGGAATGAGCAGTTCTTC. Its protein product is CASSESIQRNEQFF.

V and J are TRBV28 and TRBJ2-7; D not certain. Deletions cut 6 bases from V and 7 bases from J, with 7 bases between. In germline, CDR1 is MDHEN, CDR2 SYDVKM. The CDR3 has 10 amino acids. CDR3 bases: TGTGCCAGCAGAGCTCGGGAGCAGTACTTC. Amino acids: CASRAREQYF.

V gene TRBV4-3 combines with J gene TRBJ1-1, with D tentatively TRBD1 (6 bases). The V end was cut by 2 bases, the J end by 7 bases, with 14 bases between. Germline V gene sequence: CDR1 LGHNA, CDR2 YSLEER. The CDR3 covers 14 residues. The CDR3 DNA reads TGCGCCAGCAGCCAACTACAGGGAGGGGTTGAAGCTTTCTTT. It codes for CASSQLQGGVEAFF.

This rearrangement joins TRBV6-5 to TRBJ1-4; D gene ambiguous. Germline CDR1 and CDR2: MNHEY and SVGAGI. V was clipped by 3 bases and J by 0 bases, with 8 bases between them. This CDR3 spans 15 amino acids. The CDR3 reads CASSYTSSTNEKLFF. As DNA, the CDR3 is TGTGCCAGCAGTTATACCAGTTCAACTAATGAAAAACTGTTTTTT.

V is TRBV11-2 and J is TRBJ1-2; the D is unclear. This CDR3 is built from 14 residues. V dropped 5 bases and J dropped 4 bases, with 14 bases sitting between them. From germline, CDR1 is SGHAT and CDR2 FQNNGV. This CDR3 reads CASSPLGISYGYTF. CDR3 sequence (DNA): TGTGCCAGCAGCCCACTCGGGATCAGCTATGGCTACACCTTC.

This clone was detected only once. The CDR3 reads CASSFQTGRYTGELFF. In DNA, the CDR3 is TGTGCCAGCAGCTTTCAGACGGGGAGATACACCGGGGAGCTGTTTTTT. The gene calls are TRBV7-9 and TRBJ2-2; TRBD2 might be the D (5 bases). V lost 3 bases to trimming and J lost 3 bases, with 14 bases between them. Germline V gene data show CDR1 as SEHNR and CDR2 as FQNEAQ (reference sequence). This CDR3 region has 16 residues.

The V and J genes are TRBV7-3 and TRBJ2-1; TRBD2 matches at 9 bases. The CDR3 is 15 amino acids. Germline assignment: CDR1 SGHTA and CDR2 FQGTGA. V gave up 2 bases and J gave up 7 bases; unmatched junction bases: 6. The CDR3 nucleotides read TGTGCCAGCAGCTTAGAGGGACTAGCCATGAATGAGCAGTTCTTC. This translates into CASSLEGLAMNEQFF.

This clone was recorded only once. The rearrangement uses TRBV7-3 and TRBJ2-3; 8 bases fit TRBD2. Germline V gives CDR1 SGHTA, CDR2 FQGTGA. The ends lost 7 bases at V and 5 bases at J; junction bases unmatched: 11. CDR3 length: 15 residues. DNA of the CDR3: TGTGCCAGCACCACGGGGGGGGGCCCTAGAGATACGCAGTATTTT. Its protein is CASTTGGGPRDTQYF.

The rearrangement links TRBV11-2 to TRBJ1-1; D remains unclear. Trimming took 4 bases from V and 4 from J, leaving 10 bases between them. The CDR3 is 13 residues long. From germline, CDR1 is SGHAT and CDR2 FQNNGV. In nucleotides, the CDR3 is TGTGCCAGCAGCTCGAGTTGGGCCACTGAAGCTTTCTTT. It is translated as CASSSSWATEAFF.

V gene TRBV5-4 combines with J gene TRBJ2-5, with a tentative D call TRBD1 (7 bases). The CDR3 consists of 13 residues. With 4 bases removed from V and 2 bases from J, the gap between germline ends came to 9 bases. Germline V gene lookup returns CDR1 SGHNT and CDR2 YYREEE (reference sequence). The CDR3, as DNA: TGTGCCAGCAGCGCGGGACAGCAAGAGACCCAGTACTTC. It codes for CASSAGQQETQYF.

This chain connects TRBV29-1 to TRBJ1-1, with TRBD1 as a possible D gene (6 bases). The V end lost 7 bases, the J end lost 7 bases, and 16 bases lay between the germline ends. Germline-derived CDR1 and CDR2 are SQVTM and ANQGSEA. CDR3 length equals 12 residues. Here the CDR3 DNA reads TGCAGCGCTCAAGGGGGGGCTGGTGAAGCTTTCTTT. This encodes CSAQGGAGEAFF. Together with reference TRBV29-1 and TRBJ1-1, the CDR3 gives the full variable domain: SAVISQKPSRDICQRGTSLTIQCQVDSQVTMMFWYRQQPGQSLTLIATANQGSEATYESGFVIDKFPISRPNLTFSTLTVSNMSPEDSSIYLCSAQGGAGEAFFGQGTRLTVV.